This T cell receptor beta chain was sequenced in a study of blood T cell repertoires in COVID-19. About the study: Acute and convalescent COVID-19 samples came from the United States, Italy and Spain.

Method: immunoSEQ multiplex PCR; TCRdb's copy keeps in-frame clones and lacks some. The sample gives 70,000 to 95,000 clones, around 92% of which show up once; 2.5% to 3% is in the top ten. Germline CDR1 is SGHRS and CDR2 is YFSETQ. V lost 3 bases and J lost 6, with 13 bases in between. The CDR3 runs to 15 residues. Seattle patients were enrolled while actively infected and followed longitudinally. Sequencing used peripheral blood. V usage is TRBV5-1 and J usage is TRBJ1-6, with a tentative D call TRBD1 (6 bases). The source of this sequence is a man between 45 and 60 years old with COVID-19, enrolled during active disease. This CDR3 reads CASSSRTAFNSPLHF. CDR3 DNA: TGCGCCAGCAGCTCTCGGACAGCCTTTAATTCACCCCTCCACTTT. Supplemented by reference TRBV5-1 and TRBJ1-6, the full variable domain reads KAGVTQTPRYLIKTRGQQVTLSCSPISGHRSVSWYQQTPGQGLQFLFEYFSETQRNKGNFPGRFSGRQFSNSRSEMNVSTLELGDSALYLCASSSRTAFNSPLHFGNGTRLTVT.